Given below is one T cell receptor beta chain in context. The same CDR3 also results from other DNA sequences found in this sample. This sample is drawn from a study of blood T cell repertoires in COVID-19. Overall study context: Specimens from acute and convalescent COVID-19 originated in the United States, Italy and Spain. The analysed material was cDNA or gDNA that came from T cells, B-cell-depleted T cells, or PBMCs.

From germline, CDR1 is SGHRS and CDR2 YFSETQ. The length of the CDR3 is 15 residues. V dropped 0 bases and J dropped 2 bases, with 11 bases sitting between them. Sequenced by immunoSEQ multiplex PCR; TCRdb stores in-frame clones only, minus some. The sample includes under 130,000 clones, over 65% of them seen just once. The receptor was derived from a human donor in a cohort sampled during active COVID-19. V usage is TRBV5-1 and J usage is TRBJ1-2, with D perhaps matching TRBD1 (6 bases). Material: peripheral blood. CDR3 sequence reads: CASSLGQASNYGYTF. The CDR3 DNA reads TGCGCCAGCAGCTTGGGACAGGCCTCAAACTATGGCTACACCTTC.